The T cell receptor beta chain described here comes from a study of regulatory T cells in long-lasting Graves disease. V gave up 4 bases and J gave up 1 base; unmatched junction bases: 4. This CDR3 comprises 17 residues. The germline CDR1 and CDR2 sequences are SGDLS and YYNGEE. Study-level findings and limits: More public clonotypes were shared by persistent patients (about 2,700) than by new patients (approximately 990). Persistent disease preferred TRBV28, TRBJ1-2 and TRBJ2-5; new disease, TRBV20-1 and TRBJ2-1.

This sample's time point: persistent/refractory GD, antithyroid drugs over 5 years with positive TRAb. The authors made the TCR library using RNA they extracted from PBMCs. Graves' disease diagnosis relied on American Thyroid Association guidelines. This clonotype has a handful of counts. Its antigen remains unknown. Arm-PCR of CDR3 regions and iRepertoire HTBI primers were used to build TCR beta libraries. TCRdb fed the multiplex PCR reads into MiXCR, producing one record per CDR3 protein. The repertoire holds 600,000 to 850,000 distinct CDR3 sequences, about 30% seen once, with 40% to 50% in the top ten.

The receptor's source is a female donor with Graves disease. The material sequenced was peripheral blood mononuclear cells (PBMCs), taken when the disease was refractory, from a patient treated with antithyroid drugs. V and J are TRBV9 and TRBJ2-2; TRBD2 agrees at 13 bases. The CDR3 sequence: CASSSWTSGRNTGELFF. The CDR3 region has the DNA TGTGCCAGCAGCTCATGGACTAGCGGGAGGAACACCGGGGAGCTGTTTTTT.